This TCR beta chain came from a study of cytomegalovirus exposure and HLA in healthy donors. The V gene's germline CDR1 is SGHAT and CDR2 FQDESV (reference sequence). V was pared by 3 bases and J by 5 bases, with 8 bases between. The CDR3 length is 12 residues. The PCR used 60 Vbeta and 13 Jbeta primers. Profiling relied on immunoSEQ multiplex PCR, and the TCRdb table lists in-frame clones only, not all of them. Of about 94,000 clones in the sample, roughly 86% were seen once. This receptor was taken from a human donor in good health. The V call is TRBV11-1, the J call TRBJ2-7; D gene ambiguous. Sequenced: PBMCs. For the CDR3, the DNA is TGTGCCAGCAGCTTTGGCCTTCACGAGCAGTACTTC. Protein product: CASSFGLHEQYF. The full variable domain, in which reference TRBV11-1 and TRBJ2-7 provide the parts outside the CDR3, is EAEVAQSPRYKITEKSQAVAFWCDPISGHATLYWYRQILGQGPELLVQFQDESVVDDSQLPKDRFSAERLKGVDSTLKIQPAELGDSAMYLCASSFGLHEQYFGPGTRLTVT.